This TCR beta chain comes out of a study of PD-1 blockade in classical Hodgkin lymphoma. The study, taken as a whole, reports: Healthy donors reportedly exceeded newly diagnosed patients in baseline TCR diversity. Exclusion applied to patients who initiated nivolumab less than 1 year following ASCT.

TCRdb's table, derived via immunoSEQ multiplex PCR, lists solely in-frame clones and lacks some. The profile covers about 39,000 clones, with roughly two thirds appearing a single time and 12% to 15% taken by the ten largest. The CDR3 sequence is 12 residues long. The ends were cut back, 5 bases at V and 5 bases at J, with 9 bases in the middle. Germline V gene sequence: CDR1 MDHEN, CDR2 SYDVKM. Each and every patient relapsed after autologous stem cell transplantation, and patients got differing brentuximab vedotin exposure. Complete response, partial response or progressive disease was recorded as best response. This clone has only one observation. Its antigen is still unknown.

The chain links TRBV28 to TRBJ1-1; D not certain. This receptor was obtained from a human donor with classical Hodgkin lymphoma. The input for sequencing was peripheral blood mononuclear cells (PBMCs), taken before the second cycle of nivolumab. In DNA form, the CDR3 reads TGTGCCAGCAGTCCCCGGATGACTGAAGCTTTCTTT. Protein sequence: CASSPRMTEAFF.